This T cell receptor beta chain was recorded in a study of cytomegalovirus exposure and HLA in healthy donors (dated by TCRdb to the late 2010s). About the study as a whole: In an earlier analysis of about 560 of the donors, 276 Gb of sequence data and 95 million to 130 million unique TCR beta sequences from roughly 190 million T cells were reported. All discovery cohort repertoires had been generated using a single sequencing platform. To decide whether each TCR beta V gene segment behaved as functional or pseudogenic, an earlier analysis of approximately 600 of the donors relied on high-throughput TCR beta sequencing. Because of strong linkage in the cohort, four to six DR-DQ haplotypes were treated as single units for association and clustering. Rather than drawing on any new phenotypic data, the later analysis identified candidate immune exposures from TCR beta sequences and the way those sequences occurred across donors. Class I and class II HLA loci were covered by the typing at four-digit resolution. Approximately 300 gigabases of sequencing data and 70 million to 95 million unique TCR sequences made up an early release that covered 640 HLA-typed donors. Donor age, sex, ethnicity and CMV serostatus were compiled together with the repertoire data. Of the roughly 390 genotyped donors, roughly 76% were placed in the genetic ancestry cluster associated with self-reported Caucasian donors. A later genetic analysis took genome-wide SNP genotypes for 398 of the 666 donors and used that subset as a discovery cohort. To study patterns of TCR occurrence, a later analysis re-analyzed previously published TCR beta repertoires from under 750 donors and added high-resolution HLA genotyping. The study combined high-throughput TCR immunosequencing, statistical association of individual TCRs with disease status, and machine learning to predict cytomegalovirus infection status. The number of typed donors differed by locus: about 620-630 for A, B, C, DRB1 and DQB1; 500 to 550 for DQA1; about 600 for DPA1; and approximately 450 for DPB1. Among 300 to 500 genotyped donors of the cohort, an average of approximately 200,000 unique TCR beta nucleotide sequences was sequenced per donor, of which 15% to 20% were non-productive. Along with the approximately 670-subject first cohort, a separate validation cohort of about 110 different subjects was used. The study aimed to test whether cataloging public T cell receptors could reveal signatures of past pathogen exposure. The study used immunosequencing to profile the T cell repertoires of around 600 subjects and linked those repertoires to cytomegalovirus serostatus. What the research found in general, with its limitations: A further reported finding was that TCR beta sequences accurately predicted the HLA-A and HLA-B alleles for most subjects in the first cohort. The study listed around 160 TCR beta chains as associated with cytomegalovirus. Most TCR sequences were observed very rarely across donors, whereas some public TCRs were present in many individuals. Compared with equally common non-associated chains, HLA-associated TCR beta chains in a later analysis were more clonally expanded and had lower generation probabilities. When HLA alleles, especially DR and DQ, strongly co-occurred, attributing TCR associations to individual alleles was difficult. The cohort was sequenced for TCR beta chains only, and without alpha or paired-chain data the features that could be detected were limited. An association between a missense DCLRE1C variant and V-gene and J-gene trimming of TCR beta chains was found in a later genetic analysis and replicated in an independent cohort. Compared with the approximately 720-donor mean, donors in an Asian-associated ancestry cluster had fewer N-insertions in productive TCRs, according to a later genetic analysis. The 87-base-pair reads could not distinguish some IMGT-functional V segments, including TRBV6-2 and TRBV6-3, so those segments were excluded. An earlier analysis of some 560 of the donors showed that most TCR beta V segments appeared in productive rearrangements either about 90% or about 30% of the time, which broadly matched IMGT annotations. A later analysis found that most CMV-associated TCR beta chains appeared HLA-restricted, with HLA associations seemingly driven largely by CMV exposure. A cluster of highly shared sequence variants was judged likely to represent a technical artifact of the sequencing pipeline. About 15 rarely observed V segments, including chromosome 9 orphons, were excluded from the earlier analysis of some 590 of the donors because counts were too low. Correlated functional status among segregating V segments might be attributable to linkage disequilibrium, but an unknown experimental factor could not be ruled out. Cytomegalovirus status was reported to be diagnosed by the classifier with high specificity and sensitivity in both the original and validation cohorts. It was suggested by the authors that the approach could potentially be generalized to other disease states and immunological phenotypes. A few of the identified cytomegalovirus-associated TCR beta chains were confirmed in vitro to be specific for cytomegalovirus antigens. CMV serostatus was the only immune exposure information available for the cohort. Presence/absence analyses assumed roughly uniform sequencing depth across donors, an assumption that may not hold. Because HLA typing was unavailable for some donors at each locus, only the typed subset was used in association tests. In a later analysis, the rate of TCR association differed among HLA loci, with DRB1 alleles having the most associated TCRs and HLA-C alleles having the fewest. A later analysis reported that several top co-occurrence clusters appeared linked to parvovirus B19, influenza, CMV and Epstein-Barr virus. A later analysis associated 17,000 or so TCR beta sequences with specific HLA alleles at a false discovery rate of 0.05.

This clone was counted a single time. Its antigen has not been determined. Qualities for individual bases were not recorded, and no much larger clone is one base off. The library was obtained by the immunoSEQ multiplex PCR assay. For the multiplex PCR, a mixture combining 60 forward primers for TCR Vbeta segments and 13 reverse primers for TCR Jbeta segments was used. A multiplex PCR assay on genomic DNA amplified the CDR3 region of rearranged TCR beta genes. Amplified TCR beta libraries were sequenced as 87-base-pair reads on the Illumina HiSeq System. Regarding the original processing steps: A later analysis counted tens of millions of unique TCR beta chains across the 550 to 800 repertoires, and around 12 million of these chains were shared by at least two donors. Raw reads were error-corrected and collapsed into unique sequences by a nearest-neighbor algorithm in which closely related sequences were merged to remove PCR and sequencing errors. V, D and J gene segments were assigned by aligning CDR3 sequences to IMGT reference sequences. For a sequence to be retained, a match of at least six nucleotides was required to both a V gene segment and a J gene segment. A rearrangement was called productive if the CDR3 had no stop codons and remained in frame with V and J, and every other rearrangement was called non-productive. CDR3 was defined by IMGT convention, running from the second conserved V-encoded cysteine to the conserved J-encoded phenylalanine. Sequences without an unambiguous match to a single V gene segment were excluded from the earlier analysis of 450 to 750 of the donors. In an earlier analysis of a few hundred of the donors, V segments were called functional above 56.7% productive rearrangements and were called segregating when the between-donor standard deviation exceeded 5%. A statistical classification framework was built to diagnose cytomegalovirus status from the catalog of TCR beta chain sequences. A later analysis assigned V and J genes by comparing TCR nucleotide sequences with IMGT/GENE-DB human TR gene sequences. Using the TCRdist pipeline, a later analysis assigned CDR3 sequences along with most-parsimonious VDJ recombination scenarios. In a later analysis, each TCR beta chain was defined by its CDR3 amino acid sequence together with its V-gene family, and reads without a unique V-gene family were excluded. In a later analysis, 450 to 600 highly shared, low-generation-probability nucleotide sequences were removed to address suspected cross-contamination and a sequencing artifact. In a later analysis, a clonal expansion index for each public chain was calculated from normalized within-repertoire ranks of inferred template counts. Generation probabilities in a later analysis came from a VDJ recombination model fitted to out-of-frame rearrangements, and those results were checked against IGoR. In a later analysis, TCR-TCR, TCR-HLA and TCR-CMV co-occurrence was scored with hypergeometric tests, and a repertoire-size bias correction was applied to TCR pairs. A later analysis estimated false discovery rates by permuting HLA or CMV assignments 20 times. In a later analysis, co-occurring TCRs were grouped using DBSCAN, with TCRdist sequence similarity added in when clustering inside HLA-allele-positive subsets. Repertoires with fewer than 30,000 or more than 120,000 public chains, plus five repertoires with anomalous nucleotide sharing, were excluded from co-occurrence clustering. TCRdb took over this immuneACCESS table, retaining in-frame rearrangements with V and J assigned. Such tables are incomplete; in checked studies, under half of the missing clones stem from an unresolved V gene, and the remainder is unexplained. V and J calls and clone size are copied from that table; D and trimming were computed from the DNA. Here the sample has about 200,000 clones; roughly 79% occur a single time. The top ten hold less than 2% of the sample.

V has 3 bases trimmed and J has 1 base trimmed; junction bases matching no gene number 5. In the germline V gene (reference sequence), CDR1 corresponds to MNHEY and CDR2 to SMNVEV. From the cysteine up to the phenylalanine, the CDR3 has a length of 16 residues. The retained sequence is limited to the CDR3, 48 bases, with the frame set at the first base. In total, roughly 670 healthy bone marrow donors made up the cohort. All cohort members were sampled while nominally healthy, although unrecorded immune exposures were likely present. The donor was CMV seronegative and was included in the group of several hundred seronegative cohort members. Each donor provided a peripheral blood sample, and peripheral blood mononuclear cells were used for TCR beta sequencing. The Qiagen DNeasy Blood Extraction Kit was used to extract genomic DNA from the blood cell samples.

The specimen was PBMCs. This TCR derives from a male donor in good health and CMV-seronegative. This chain is built from TRBV27 and TRBJ1-5, with 8 bases matching TRBD1. The CDR3 protein sequence reads: CASSLSGGISNQPQHF. In nucleotide form, the sequence is TGTGCCAGCAGTTTGTCAGGGGGCATAAGCAATCAGCCCCAGCATTTT.